Below, 3 T cell receptor beta chains from the same sample are listed, as sequenced in a study of T cell responses to AZD1222 COVID-19 vaccine (dated by TCRdb to about 2021). What this sample's time point label stands for: baseline before first vaccination. Libraries were made using the immunoSEQ multiplex PCR assay. The table comes from immuneACCESS by way of TCRdb, which keeps in-frame sequences with V and J called. Part of the clones is missing from these tables; in studies checked, under half for an unresolved V gene and the rest for unknown reasons. The sample includes about 140,000 clones, with approximately 90% observed a single time. Around 2.8% of the sample is in the top ten clones. The sequenced sample was peripheral blood, obtained on day 0 of AZD1222 vaccination. These receptors came from an adult in good health.

This clone was seen a single time. The CDR3 loop reads CASSFYRDRGSYEQYF. In nucleotides, the CDR3 is TGTGCCAGCAGCTTCTACCGGGACAGGGGATCCTACGAGCAGTACTTC. The chain is built from TRBV11-2 and TRBJ2-7; 10 nucleotides agree with TRBD1. Looked up from germline, CDR1 is SGHAT and CDR2 is FQNNGV. V gave up 3 bases and J gave up 1 base; unmatched junction bases: 6. There are 16 residues in the CDR3.

This rearrangement joins TRBV5-6 to TRBJ1-2, with D uncertain. CDR1 and CDR2 (germline): SGHDT, YYEEEE. Trimming took off 0 bases at V and 0 bases at J, with 6 bases between the two ends. The CDR3 length is 14 residues. CDR3 in amino acids: CASSLVQANYGYTF. CDR3 DNA sequence: TGTGCCAGCAGCTTGGTTCAGGCTAACTATGGCTACACCTTC.

This clone was observed once. The chain carries TRBV29-1 and TRBJ1-1; the D gene is possibly TRBD1 (5 bases). Trimming shortened V by 4 bases and J by 7 bases, and 13 bases separated the two germline ends. CDR3 length: 12 residues. Germline V gives CDR1 SQVTM, CDR2 ANQGSEA. CDR3 DNA sequence: TGCAGCGTTGGAACGGGGCGGGGTGAAGCTTTCTTT. Its translation: CSVGTGRGEAFF.